The text below deals with one T cell receptor beta chain. Its matching antigen is unknown. Looked up from germline, CDR1 is LGHDT and CDR2 is YNNKEL (reference sequence). The CDR3 covers 14 residues. V lost 0 bases to trimming and J lost 2 bases, with 8 bases between them. These data are taken from a study of blood T cells in healthy people across ages. Study-level points and caveats: Expanded clonotype changes were possibly confounded by unknown donor CMV status.

Next came a second PCR, run for about 7 to 12 cycles, which used a sample-barcoded 5' primer along with a J-beta primer mix. TCRdb re-analysed the 5' RACE reads in MiXCR, keeping a single row per CDR3 protein. The sample has fewer than 950,000 distinct CDR3 sequences, 35% to 40% seen once. Sequenced input: blood. V usage is TRBV3-1 and J usage is TRBJ2-7; the D gene is possibly TRBD1 (5 bases). The receptor's source is a man younger than 35 in good health. The chain's CDR3 is CASSQDTGAYEQYF. The CDR3 nucleotides read TGTGCCAGCAGCCAAGATACAGGCGCCTACGAGCAGTACTTC.